This T cell receptor beta chain originates from a study of blood T cell repertoires in COVID-19. The ends lost 3 bases at V and 0 bases at J; junction bases unmatched: 2. In germline, CDR1 is KGHSH, CDR2 LQKENI. The CDR3 is 15 residues long. A note on this clone: Additional DNA sequences in this sample encode the identical CDR3.

The protocol was immunoSEQ multiplex PCR, while the TCRdb copy is restricted to in-frame clones and leaves out a portion. The sample has 150,000 to 200,000 clones; roughly 70% are singletons. Material: peripheral blood. This sequence joins TRBV18 and TRBJ2-7; 10 nucleotides match TRBD1. This TCR was recovered from a woman of 80 years or more with acute or convalescent COVID-19. The CDR3 loop reads CASSPGTGASYEQYF. CDR3 sequence (DNA): TGTGCCAGCTCACCCGGGACAGGGGCCTCCTACGAGCAGTACTTC.